This entry features one T cell receptor beta chain sequence. A multiplex PCR was run with 60 Vbeta primers and 13 Jbeta primers. Profiled with immunoSEQ multiplex PCR; TCRdb holds only in-frame clones, not every one. The table lists roughly 120,000 clones. This sample was taken from a study of cytomegalovirus exposure and HLA in healthy donors. Trimming cost V 1 base and J 4 bases, with 20 bases left between them. There are 17 residues in the CDR3. Per germline, CDR1 SGHKS and CDR2 YYEKEE (reference sequence). This TCR was recovered from a man aged 25 to 40 in good health and CMV-seronegative. The sequencing sample was made of PBMCs. The genes are TRBV5-5 and TRBJ1-2; D not certain. This CDR3 reads CASSLLPGITRAYGYTF. The CDR3 nucleotides read TGTGCCAGCAGCTTGCTCCCAGGAATAACAAGAGCCTATGGCTACACCTTC.